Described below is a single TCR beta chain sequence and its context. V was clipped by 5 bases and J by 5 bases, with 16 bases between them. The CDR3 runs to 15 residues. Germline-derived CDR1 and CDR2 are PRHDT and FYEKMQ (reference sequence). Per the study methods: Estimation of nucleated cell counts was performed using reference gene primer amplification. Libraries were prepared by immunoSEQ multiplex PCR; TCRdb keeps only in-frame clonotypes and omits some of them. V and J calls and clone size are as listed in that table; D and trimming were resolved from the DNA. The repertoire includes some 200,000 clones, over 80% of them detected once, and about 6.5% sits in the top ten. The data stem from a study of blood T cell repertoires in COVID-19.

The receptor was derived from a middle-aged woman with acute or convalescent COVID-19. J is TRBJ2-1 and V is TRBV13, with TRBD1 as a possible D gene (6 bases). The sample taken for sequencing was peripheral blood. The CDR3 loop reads CASSQPNRDNNEQFF. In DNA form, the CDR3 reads TGTGCCAGCAGCCAACCGAACCGGGACAACAATGAGCAGTTCTTC.